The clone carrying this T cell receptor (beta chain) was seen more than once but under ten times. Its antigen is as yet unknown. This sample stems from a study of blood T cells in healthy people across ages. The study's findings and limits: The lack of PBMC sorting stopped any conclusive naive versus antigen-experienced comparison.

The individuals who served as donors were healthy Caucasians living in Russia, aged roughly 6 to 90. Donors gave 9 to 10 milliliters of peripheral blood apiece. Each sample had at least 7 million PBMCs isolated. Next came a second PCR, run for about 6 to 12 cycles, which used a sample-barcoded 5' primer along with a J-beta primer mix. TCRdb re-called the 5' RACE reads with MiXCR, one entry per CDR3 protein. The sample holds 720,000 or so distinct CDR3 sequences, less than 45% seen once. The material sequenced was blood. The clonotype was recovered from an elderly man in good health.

The chain's CDR3 is CASSLTGGRDEQFF. In DNA, the CDR3 is TGTGCCAGCAGCTTAACGGGGGGTCGGGATGAGCAGTTCTTC. The chain links TRBV7-3 to TRBJ2-1, with D perhaps matching TRBD2 (6 bases). Germline V CDR1 and CDR2: SGHTA, FQGTGA. This CDR3 region has 14 residues. V lost 0 bases and J 8 bases, leaving 11 bases between the germline ends.